A single sample gave rise to the 9 T cell receptor beta chains below, sequenced in a study of T cell changes during pregnancy in multiple sclerosis (dated by TCRdb to the late 2010s). Library construction relied on the immunoSEQ multiplex PCR assay. The source is immuneACCESS, and TCRdb retained only in-frame sequences with V and J called. Part of the clones is not carried over; for the studies checked, unresolved V genes explain less than half of this, and the remainder is unexplained. Recorded for this sample are around 56,000 clones; over 75% of them occurred a single time. The ten largest clones capture under 2.5% of the sample. Here the sequenced sample was peripheral blood, taken in the first trimester of pregnancy. The receptors were gathered from a female donor in good health, enrolled as a control in a pregnancy study.

The gene calls are TRBV7-2 and TRBJ1-3, with 7 bases fitting TRBD1. From germline, CDR1 is SGHTA and CDR2 FQGNSA. J lost 10 bases, V lost 4 bases, and 4 bases had no gene match. The CDR3 sequence is 12 residues long. The chain's CDR3 is CASSSTGQTIYF. As DNA, the CDR3 is TGTGCCAGCAGCTCTACGGGACAGACCATATATTTT. Full variable domain (missing parts from reference TRBV7-2 and TRBJ1-3): GAGVSQSPSNKVTEKGKDVELRCDPISGHTALYWYRQSLGQGLEFLIYFQGNSAPDKSGLPSDRFSAERTGGSVSTLTIQRTQQEDSAVYLCASSSTGQTIYFGEGSWLTVV.

V gene TRBV27 combines with J gene TRBJ2-7, with D maybe TRBD2 (6 bases). This CDR3 comprises 13 residues. V shed 6 bases and J shed 3 bases, with 12 bases lying between them. Germline values: CDR1 MNHEY, CDR2 SMNVEV (reference sequence). The CDR3 region has the DNA TGTGCCAGCAGGGAGACTAGAGACTACGAGCAGTACTTC. It codes for CASRETRDYEQYF.

This rearrangement joins TRBV7-9 to TRBJ2-5; D not certain. Germline V gene data show CDR1 as SEHNR and CDR2 as FQNEAQ (reference sequence). Trimming took 0 bases from V and 5 from J, leaving 7 bases between them. CDR3 length: 13 amino acids. In DNA form, the CDR3 reads TGTGCCAGCAGCTTAGCAGTAGAGGAGACCCAGTACTTC. It is translated as CASSLAVEETQYF.

The chain combines TRBV19 with TRBJ1-4, with D possibly matching TRBD1 (5 bases). Germline V CDR1 and CDR2: LNHDA, SQIVND (reference sequence). This CDR3 contains 15 residues. The V end was cut by 3 bases, the J end by 3 bases, with 11 bases between. The CDR3, as DNA: TGTGCCAGTAGTATGTCAGGGCTTGCTAATGAAAAACTGTTTTTT. Translating gives CASSMSGLANEKLFF.

The rearrangement joins TRBV5-3 to TRBJ2-7; perhaps TRBD1 as D (6 bases). TRBV5-3 is given ORF status, its function remaining uncertain. This CDR3 comprises 17 residues. Between the trimmed V and J ends, which lost 4 bases and 3 bases, there was a span of 23 bases. CDR3 region: CARSPPLGTHKDYEQYF. DNA for the CDR3: TGTGCCAGAAGCCCCCCGCTAGGGACACATAAAGACTACGAGCAGTACTTC.

The rearrangement joins TRBV11-3 to TRBJ2-7, with 7 nucleotides matching TRBD2. The germline gives CDR1 SGHNT, CDR2 YENEEA. This CDR3 spans 13 amino acids. The ends lost 1 base at V and 6 bases at J; junction bases unmatched: 3. CDR3 sequence (DNA): TGTGCCAGCAGCTTAGGGCGGGAGTCCGAGCAGTACTTC. It encodes CASSLGRESEQYF.

The J gene is TRBJ1-6, the V gene TRBV7-3, with D perhaps matching TRBD1 (5 bases). V was shortened by 5 bases and J by 7 bases, with 12 bases between the two germline ends. Germline CDR1 reads SGHTA; CDR2 reads FQGTGA. This CDR3 spans 14 amino acids. The CDR3 DNA sequence: TGTGCCAGCAGCCAGGGACTGCAAAATTCACCCCTCCACTTT. Protein product: CASSQGLQNSPLHF. Full variable domain (remainder filled in from reference TRBV7-3 and TRBJ1-6): GAGVSQTPSNKVTEKGKYVELRCDPISGHTALYWYRQSLGQGPEFLIYFQGTGAADDSGLPNDRFFAVRPEGSVSTLKIQRTERGDSAVYLCASSQGLQNSPLHFGNGTRLTVT.

V is TRBV19 and J is TRBJ2-7, with 7 bases lining up with TRBD1. CDR1 and CDR2 from the germline V gene are LNHDA and SQIVND (reference sequence). The CDR3 is 15 amino acids. V lost 6 bases and J lost 0; bases outside the gene matches: 8. The CDR3, as DNA: TGTGCCAGTAGGGGGCTGGGACAGAGCTCCTACGAGCAGTACTTC. It encodes CASRGLGQSSYEQYF.

This sequence joins TRBV19 and TRBJ1-5; D uncertain. Germline CDR1 is LNHDA and CDR2 is SQIVND (reference sequence). Trimming took off 8 bases at V and 2 bases at J, with 13 bases between the two ends. This CDR3 contains 14 residues. The CDR3 protein is CASSGSGGNQPQHF. The CDR3 nucleotides read TGTGCCAGTTCGGGATCAGGAGGCAATCAGCCCCAGCATTTT. The full variable domain, rest sourced from reference TRBV19 and TRBJ1-5, is DGGITQSPKYLFRKEGQNVTLSCEQNLNHDAMYWYRQDPGQGLRLIYYSQIVNDFQKGDIAEGYSVSREKKESFPLTVTSAQKNPTAFYLCASSGSGGNQPQHFGDGTRLSIL.